This TCR beta chain was observed in a study of T cells in Graves' hyperthyroidism and ophthalmopathy. The investigators amplified TCR beta CDR3 regions from RNA transcripts. The TCR CDR3 was amplified in a first-round RT-PCR using the HTBI primer set. TCRdb reprocessed the multiplex PCR reads via MiXCR and lists one record per CDR3 protein. The data hold approximately 400,000 distinct CDR3 sequences, with around a sixth observed a single time. Concerning this clonotype: Its antigen is unidentified.

Study-level points and caveats: Ophthalmopathy cases were set apart from stable hyperthyroidism by a 13 V-J model. The model made its ophthalmopathy prediction, and onset followed a median approximately 7 months later.

The authors obtained PBMCs from 7.5 to 10 ml of fresh peripheral blood. The CDR3 has 17 amino acids. Per germline, CDR1 MDHEN and CDR2 SYDVKM. V was pared by 8 bases and J by 0 bases, with 10 bases of the junction left unmatched. The sample consisted of blood. The origin of this receptor is a young woman with Graves' hyperthyroidism that later progressed to Graves' ophthalmopathy. The chain joins TRBV28 to TRBJ1-5, with 10 bases fitting TRBD1. The DNA for the CDR3 is TGTGCCAGCTTGGGGACAGGGGTCGGTTATAGCAATCAGCCCCAGCATTTT. Residues: CASLGTGVGYSNQPQHF.